The 7 T cell receptor beta chains below were found in one sample sequenced in a study of Tregs in tolerant kidney transplant recipients. Assay: immunoSEQ multiplex PCR; the TCRdb copy retains only in-frame clones and omits some. The repertoire has fewer than 80,000 clones, roughly nine tenths of them found once; the top ten carry around 0.42%. The specimen was CD4+ T cells from blood, collected before the transplant. The origin of the receptors is a human donor who received a combined kidney and bone marrow transplant.

CDR3 loop: CASSYSRQQTPGELFF. CDR3 nucleotide sequence: TGTGCCAGCAGTTACTCGAGGCAGCAAACCCCCGGGGAGCTGTTTTTT. This sequence joins TRBV6-6 and TRBJ2-2; D remains unclear. CDR1 is MNHNY, CDR2 SVGAGI, per germline (reference sequence). The CDR3 is made up of 16 amino acids. Trimming left V 0 bases short and J 6 bases short, with 14 bases between.

This chain uses TRBV28 with TRBJ2-7, with 9 bases identical to TRBD2. The CDR3 is 15 residues long. J was trimmed by 5 bases and V by 8 bases; bases with no gene match: 13. CDR1 is MDHEN, CDR2 SYDVKM, per germline. The CDR3 reads CASRGGLAGSNEQYF. In nucleotides, the CDR3 is TGTGCCAGCCGGGGCGGGCTAGCGGGGAGCAACGAGCAGTACTTC.

The CDR3, as DNA: TGCGCCAGCAGCCATACCGGGACTAGCAATTACCAAGAGACCCAGTACTTC. Protein sequence: CASSHTGTSNYQETQYF. This chain uses TRBV5-1 with TRBJ2-5, with 9 bases aligning to TRBD2. CDR1 and CDR2 from the germline V gene are SGHRS and YFSETQ. V shed 4 bases and J 0 bases; nucleotides not matched to a gene: 10. CDR3 length equals 17 residues.

The rearrangement links TRBV2 to TRBJ2-7, with D tentatively TRBD2 (6 bases). The V end was cut by 3 bases, the J end by 9 bases, with 15 bases between. CDR1 SNHLY and CDR2 FYNNEI come from the germline V gene. This CDR3 region has 13 residues. In DNA, the CDR3 is TGTGCCAGCAGTGAGGACGTCGTCGGGGGGCAGTACTTC. Residues: CASSEDVVGGQYF.

This clone was detected once. The chain has TRBV11-2 and TRBJ1-1; the D is unclear. This CDR3 comprises 11 residues. V was pared by 8 bases and J by 5 bases, with 9 bases between. In germline, CDR1 is SGHAT, CDR2 FQNNGV. CDR3 nucleotides: TGTGCCAGCGGTCGGGAGACTGAAGCTTTCTTT. Translated: CASGRETEAFF. The full variable domain, rest sourced from reference TRBV11-2 and TRBJ1-1, is EAGVAQSPRYKIIEKRQSVAFWCNPISGHATLYWYQQILGQGPKLLIQFQNNGVVDDSQLPKDRFSAERLKGVDSTLKIQPAKLEDSAVYLCASGRETEAFFGQGTRLTVV.

The chain recombines TRBV18 with TRBJ1-1; the match to TRBD1 covers 7 bases. The CDR3 has 16 residues. In germline, CDR1 is KGHSH, CDR2 LQKENI. Trimming took 1 base from V and 5 from J; bases not matched to a gene: 10. CDR3 nucleotides: TGTGCCAGCTCACCACTCCCCCCGACAGGGTTGACTGAAGCTTTCTTT. Translation gives CASSPLPPTGLTEAFF.

This rearrangement joins TRBV6-5 to TRBJ2-7; the match to TRBD2 covers 9 bases. CDR3 size: 15 residues. The germline V gene has CDR1 MNHEY and CDR2 SVGAGI. V lost 6 bases and J lost 0; bases outside the gene matches: 6. The CDR3 region has the DNA TGTGCCAGCAGCCGACGGCGGGAGGGCTCCTACGAGCAGTACTTC. Its protein is CASSRRREGSYEQYF.